This T cell receptor (beta chain) emerged from a study of response to subunit inactivated influenza vaccine. A few counts support this clonotype. Its antigen is still unknown. The study, taken as a whole, reports: Each seasonal influenza vaccination, the authors suggested, recruits few new T cells.

TCRdb processed the RT-PCR reads anew with MiXCR; each CDR3 protein has one entry. Among about 800,000 distinct CDR3 sequences, approximately 21% were seen once, and the ten largest hold about 10%. The CDR3 is 14 residues long. Germline CDR1 is SQVTM and CDR2 is ANQGSEA. Unmatched junction bases numbered 7, after V lost 3 bases and J lost 6 bases. V usage is TRBV29-1 and J usage is TRBJ2-3, with 9 bases aligning to TRBD2. The origin of this receptor is a man aged 45-65 years who received an inactivated influenza vaccine. This material consisted of PBMCs from blood, taken about 5 days after vaccination. The CDR3 DNA reads TGCAGCGTTGAGGGCGGGGGGGCCGCTGATACGCAGTATTTT. Its translation: CSVEGGGAADTQYF.